This TCR beta chain came from a study of blood T cell repertoires in COVID-19 (dated by TCRdb to about 2020). Regarding the research as a whole: The collaborator samples originated in the United States, Italy and Spain and spanned the acute and convalescent phases of COVID-19. The material from the prospective study consisted of cDNA or gDNA derived from T cells, B-cell-depleted T cells, or PBMCs. Deeply sampled blood TCRbeta repertoires from subjects exposed to, actively infected with, or recovered from COVID-19 were included in the dataset. The repertoires were released in a freely available public database meant as a resource for research on the immune response to SARS-CoV-2. Samples came from the ongoing ImmuneRACE study (first 160 participants) plus 1,254 subjects from 6 global collaborators. A de-identified subject ID, COVID-19 status, age in years and sex were almost always included in the sample metadata. HLA class I and class II types, where available, came from metadata supplied by the sample provider rather than from assay-based typing. Overall study outcomes, separate from this receptor: Clinical and demographic metadata were provided uncurated, with the amount varying by source and participant.

As concerns this clone: Which antigen it targets is not known. Qualities for individual bases were not recorded, and no much larger clone is one base off.

The germline ends are 16 bases apart after V is trimmed by 1 base and J by 6 bases. From the cysteine up to the phenylalanine, the CDR3 has a length of 15 residues. The DNA shown is the 45-base CDR3, in frame from base 1. Reading the germline V gene gives CDR1 MGHRA and CDR2 YSYEKL. Collaborating institutions collected whole blood in K2EDTA tubes following their own protocols. For TCRbeta analysis, collaborators shipped samples as frozen whole blood, isolated PBMCs, or DNA extracted from either of those sample types. TCRbeta CDR3 regions were amplified from genomic DNA using the immunoSEQ Assay, a bias-controlled multiplex PCR. The source study handled its data this way. Within the assay, amplification of reference gene primers was used to estimate how many nucleated cells each sample contained. To quantify the absolute abundance of each unique TCRbeta CDR3 rearrangement, sequence reads were collapsed and filtered. For each sample, productive Simpson clonality was calculated as the square root of Simpson's diversity index across productive rearrangements. Sourced from immuneACCESS, this table was stored by TCRdb with only in-frame sequences that have V and J called. A share of the clones is absent; for the studies checked, an unresolved V gene accounts for under half, and the remainder has no known explanation. V and J calls and clone size come straight from that table; D and trimming were deduced from the DNA. The sample contains more than 100,000 clones, approximately 81% of them found a single time. Of the sample, about 8% falls within the top ten clones.

The receptor was derived from a woman in her sixties with active or convalescent COVID-19. The sequence joins TRBV4-1 to TRBJ2-7; a tentative D call is TRBD1 (6 bases match). Sequenced input: peripheral blood. The CDR3 is CASSQGGRQSVEQYF. The DNA is TGCGCCAGCAGCCAAGGGGGGCGCCAATCTGTCGAGCAGTACTTC.